These 8 T cell receptor beta chains were all obtained from the same sample, sequenced in a study of Graves' ophthalmopathy and Graves' hyperthyroidism. The TCR beta CDR3 regions underwent amplification from RNA transcripts. First-round RT-PCR employed HTBI primers, with a second-round multiplex PCR after it. One entry per CDR3 protein results from TCRdb running MiXCR on the multiplex PCR reads. Seen here are about 390,000 distinct CDR3 sequences, 15% to 19% observed once, and the top ten hold approximately 7%. The specimen was peripheral blood. These receptor sequences come from a woman under 30 with stable Graves' hyperthyroidism.

This clonotype showed up many times. This CDR3 reads CASKGTVSYEQYF. CDR3 sequence (DNA): TGTGCCAGCAAGGGCACCGTTTCCTACGAGCAGTACTTC. V and J are TRBV12-3 or TRBV12-4 and TRBJ2-7, with D hard to call. V was clipped by 7 bases and J by 1 base, with 11 bases between them. CDR3 size: 13 residues.

The chain carries TRBV5-5 and TRBJ2-7; perhaps TRBD1 as D (6 bases). CDR1 and CDR2 from the germline V gene are SGHKS and YYEKEE (reference sequence). Trimming pared 4 bases from V and 7 bases from J, leaving 12 bases between. The CDR3 spans 12 residues. This CDR3 reads CASSGDRPEQYF. The CDR3 DNA reads TGTGCCAGCAGCGGCGACAGGCCGGAGCAGTACTTC.

This clonotype was counted many times. The gene calls are TRBV10-3 and TRBJ1-6; the D gene is possibly TRBD1 (5 bases). V was trimmed by 6 bases and J by 9 bases, leaving 21 bases between them. Germline CDR1 is ENHRY and CDR2 is SYGVKD. The CDR3 extends over 16 amino acids. CDR3 coding DNA: TGTGCCATCAGGGACACTCGATCCGGGGGTGGTTCACCCCTCCACTTT. It translates to CAIRDTRSGGGSPLHF.

Concerning this clonotype itself: Germline and junction disagree at one end, which may indicate a read error. V is TRBV2 and J is TRBJ2-5; 12 nucleotides match TRBD1. The CDR3 length is 15 residues. CDR1 is SNHLY and CDR2 is FYNNEI in the germline V gene. Here the CDR3 reads CATSAGTGGMETQYF. The CDR3 nucleotides read TGTGCCACCAGTGCTGGGACAGGGGGCATGGAGACCCAGTACTTC.

This clonotype was counted many times. V is TRBV12-3 or TRBV12-4 and J is TRBJ1-1, with no clear D. The CDR3 covers 13 residues. The V end was cut by 7 bases, the J end by 0 bases, with 9 bases between. CDR3 nucleotides: TGTGCCAGCAAAAACACCTTGAACACTGAAGCTTTCTTT. Encoded protein: CASKNTLNTEAFF.

For the CDR3, the DNA is TGCGCCAGCCGCTTTGAACGGGCAGCACGGGAGAACACTGAAGCTTTCTTT. As protein: CASRFERAARENTEAFF. This chain links TRBV4-1 with TRBJ1-1; D unresolved. V was shortened by 8 bases and J by 1 base, with 23 bases between the two germline ends. The germline CDR1 and CDR2 sequences are MGHRA and YSYEKL. CDR3 size: 17 residues.

This clonotype was seen only a few times. This chain connects TRBV12-3 or TRBV12-4 to TRBJ2-7, with D tentatively TRBD1 (6 bases). Trimming pared 1 base from V and 5 bases from J, leaving 12 bases between. This CDR3 contains 14 residues. CDR3: CASSLGTGKDEQYF. CDR3 bases: TGTGCCAGCAGTTTAGGTACAGGGAAGGACGAGCAGTACTTC.

This clonotype was detected ten times or more. The CDR3 DNA is TGCGCCAGCAGCCAAGGGGACAGATATGGCTACACCTTC. Its protein is CASSQGDRYGYTF. The rearrangement joins TRBV4-1 to TRBJ1-2; 7 bases align to TRBD1. V lost 1 base and J lost 5; bases outside the gene matches: 1. Germline CDR1 MGHRA, CDR2 YSYEKL. The CDR3 has 13 amino acids.